The source of this T cell receptor (beta chain) is a study of shared clonotypes between healthy human individuals. The assay was run at deep level. The assay was immunoSEQ multiplex PCR, and TCRdb's table has in-frame clones only and misses some. The table has about 1.5 million clones, 95% to 99% seen once. The germline V gene has CDR1 SGHVS and CDR2 FQNEAQ. V lost 1 base and J lost 6, with 10 bases in between. The CDR3 runs to 14 residues. This chain joins TRBV7-8 and TRBJ2-1, with D perhaps TRBD2 (5 bases). Sequenced: naive CD4+ T cells sorted from blood. This sample's subset: CD45RA+ positively selected. The sequence was collected from a young man in good health. CDR3 residues: CASSLVRGPNEQFF. The CDR3 DNA sequence: TGTGCCAGCAGCTTAGTTCGCGGGCCCAATGAGCAGTTCTTC.